Reported below is one T cell receptor (beta chain). No antigen is known for it. The data are from a study of beta chain features in type 1 diabetes. General study results and limits: Moderately but significantly shorter TCRB CDR3s were found in Type 1 diabetes patients in all four CD4+ subsets.

CDR3 length equals 12 residues. CDR1 is SGHNT and CDR2 is YYREEE in the germline V gene (reference sequence). Deletions cut 0 bases from V and 15 bases from J, with 13 bases between. Every bit of the isolated RNA underwent reverse transcription, so sequencing read expressed TCRB transcripts. Produced via immunoSEQ multiplex PCR; TCRdb's table is partial and in-frame only. The sample yields 300,000 to 350,000 clones, 13% seen once. The source material was naive CD4+ T cells from blood. The chain recombines TRBV5-4 with TRBJ2-1; D is possibly TRBD2 (5 bases). The receptor's source is a woman between 18 and 30 years old with type 1 diabetes. The CDR3 here is CASSLEAGEGFF. The DNA for the CDR3 is TGTGCCAGCAGCTTGGAGGCGGGTGAAGGGTTCTTC.